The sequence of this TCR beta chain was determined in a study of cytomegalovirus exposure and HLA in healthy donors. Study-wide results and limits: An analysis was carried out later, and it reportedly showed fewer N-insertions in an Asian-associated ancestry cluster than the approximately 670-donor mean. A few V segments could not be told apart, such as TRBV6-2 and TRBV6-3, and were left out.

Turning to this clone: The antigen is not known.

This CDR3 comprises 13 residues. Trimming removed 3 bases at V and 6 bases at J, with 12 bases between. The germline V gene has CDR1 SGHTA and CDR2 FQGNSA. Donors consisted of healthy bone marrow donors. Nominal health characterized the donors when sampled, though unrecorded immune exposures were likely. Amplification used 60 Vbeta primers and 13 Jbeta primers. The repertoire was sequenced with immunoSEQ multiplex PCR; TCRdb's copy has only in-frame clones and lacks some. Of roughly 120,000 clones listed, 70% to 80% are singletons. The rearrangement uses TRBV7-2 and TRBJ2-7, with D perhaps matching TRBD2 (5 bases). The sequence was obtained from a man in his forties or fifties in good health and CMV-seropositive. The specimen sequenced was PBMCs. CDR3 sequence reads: CASSLDFTAEQYF. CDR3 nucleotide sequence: TGTGCCAGCAGCTTGGACTTCACGGCCGAGCAGTACTTC. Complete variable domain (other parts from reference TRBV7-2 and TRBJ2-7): GAGVSQSPSNKVTEKGKDVELRCDPISGHTALYWYRQSLGQGLEFLIYFQGNSAPDKSGLPSDRFSAERTGGSVSTLTIQRTQQEDSAVYLCASSLDFTAEQYFGPGTRLTVT.